The next 14 T cell receptor beta chains were all read from a single sample in a study of shared clonotypes between healthy human individuals. Clones were sequenced by immunoSEQ multiplex PCR, and TCRdb holds only the in-frame ones, with some missing. Here the sample spans more than 2,000,000 clones, just over 90% being singletons. The material sequenced was naive CD4+ T cells from PBMCs. Subset defined: CD45RA+ positively selected. All receptors come from a man aged 18 to 35 in good health. Some clones in this sample may be carry-over from other donors' samples.

Note on this clone: The identical CDR3 is also encoded by other nucleotide sequences in the sample. This chain connects TRBV5-4 to TRBJ2-3; no firm D call. V lost 0 bases, J lost 1 base, and 6 bases lay in between. This CDR3 contains 14 residues. Germline CDR1 is SGHNT and CDR2 is YYREEE (reference sequence). CDR3 loop: CASSLGTGTDTQYF. CDR3 DNA sequence: TGTGCCAGCAGCTTGGGGACGGGCACAGATACGCAGTATTTT.

The chain uses TRBV7-7 and TRBJ2-2; TRBD1 matches at 12 bases. The CDR3 has 16 residues. The V gene's germline CDR1 is SSHAT and CDR2 FNYEAQ (reference sequence). V lost 4 bases to trimming and J lost 7 bases; unmatched junction nucleotides: 7. This chain's CDR3 is CASSSGTGGRNGELFF. CDR3 in DNA: TGTGCCAGCAGCTCCGGGACAGGGGGCCGGAACGGGGAGCTGTTTTTT. Supplemented by reference TRBV7-7 and TRBJ2-2, the full variable domain reads GAGVSQSPRYKVTKRGQDVTLRCDPISSHATLYWYQQALGQGPEFLTYFNYEAQPDKSGLPSDRFSAERPEGSISTLTIQRTEQRDSAMYRCASSSGTGGRNGELFFGEGSRLTVL.

CDR3 nucleotides: TGCGCCAGCAGCTTAGGAGGGGGCCCTGAAAAACTGTTTTTT. Encoded protein: CASSLGGGPEKLFF. The chain carries TRBV5-1 and TRBJ1-4; 7 nucleotides line up with TRBD1. Germline V gene sequence: CDR1 SGHRS, CDR2 YFSETQ. J gave up 7 bases and V 2 bases, and 5 bases lay outside the gene matches. The CDR3 sequence is 14 residues long.

Of note for this clone: This sample includes further DNA sequences coding for the same CDR3. The CDR3 spells CASSIDLDQPQHF. CDR3 in DNA: TGTGCCAGTAGTATTGACCTCGATCAGCCCCAGCATTTT. The V gene is TRBV19, the J gene TRBJ1-5; D remains ambiguous. The CDR3 sequence is 13 residues long. Trimming cost V 3 bases and J 5 bases, with 8 bases left between them. In germline, CDR1 is LNHDA, CDR2 SQIVND (reference sequence). Combining the CDR3 with reference TRBV19 and TRBJ1-5 gives the whole variable domain DGGITQSPKYLFRKEGQNVTLSCEQNLNHDAMYWYRQDPGQGLRLIYYSQIVNDFQKGDIAEGYSVSREKKESFPLTVTSAQKNPTAFYLCASSIDLDQPQHFGDGTRLSIL.

This clone was observed a single time. The chain combines TRBV25-1 with TRBJ2-2; D not certain. Germline CDR1 reads MGHDK; CDR2 reads SYGVNS. V was cut by 0 bases and J by 4 bases, with 12 bases left in between. The CDR3 length is 16 residues. CDR3 DNA: TGTGCCAGCAGTGAATACAGTAAGGGCCTCACCGGGGAGCTGTTTTTT. Translating it yields CASSEYSKGLTGELFF.

For this clone: An end of the junction does not agree with germline; a read error may underlie this. The V and J genes are TRBV5-1 and TRBJ2-7; possibly TRBD2 for D (5 bases). Germline CDR1 and CDR2: SGHRS and YFSETQ. The CDR3 runs to 16 residues. The CDR3 reads CASSFSLRSGAYEQCF. CDR3 sequence (DNA): TGCGCCAGCAGCTTCTCACTCCGGAGCGGAGCCTACGAGCAGTGCTTC.

DNA of the CDR3: TGTGCCAGCAGGGGTAGGACAGGGATCAATCAGCCCCAGCATTTT. It encodes CASRGRTGINQPQHF. V is TRBV28 and J is TRBJ1-5, with 8 bases fitting TRBD1. Per germline, CDR1 MDHEN and CDR2 SYDVKM. Trimming at V came to 6 bases and at J to 3 bases, leaving 7 bases not matched to a gene. This CDR3 is 15 amino acids long.

This clone was observed a handful of times. V gene TRBV10-3 combines with J gene TRBJ1-1, with D unresolved. The CDR3 extends over 14 amino acids. V shed 4 bases and J shed 1 base, with 10 bases lying between them. Germline CDR1 is ENHRY and CDR2 is SYGVKD. The CDR3 coding sequence is TGTGCCATCAGTGGTTTTGGGAGGAACACTGAAGCTTTCTTT. It is translated as CAISGFGRNTEAFF.

V gene TRBV29-1 combines with J gene TRBJ1-1; maybe TRBD1 (5 bases). V lost 8 bases and J lost 1, with 11 bases in between. Germline CDR1 is SQVTM and CDR2 is ANQGSEA. The CDR3 has 12 residues. The chain's CDR3 is CSPRQQNTEAFF. The CDR3 DNA is TGCAGCCCGAGACAGCAGAACACTGAAGCTTTCTTT.

The gene calls are TRBV5-1 and TRBJ1-1; 9 nucleotides align to TRBD1. The CDR3 length is 16 residues. The junction had 7 bases not matched to a gene; V was cut back by 0 bases and J by 4 bases. CDR1 and CDR2 (germline): SGHRS, YFSETQ. CDR3 DNA: TGCGCCAGCAGCTTGGGTACACAGGGGGCAGGCACTGAAGCTTTCTTT. Its translation is CASSLGTQGAGTEAFF. The variable domain in full, with the rest retrieved from reference TRBV5-1 and TRBJ1-1, is KAGVTQTPRYLIKTRGQQVTLSCSPISGHRSVSWYQQTPGQGLQFLFEYFSETQRNKGNFPGRFSGRQFSNSRSEMNVSTLELGDSALYLCASSLGTQGAGTEAFFGQGTRLTVV.

The chain uses TRBV5-1 and TRBJ2-3; D not resolved. The germline V gene encodes CDR1 SGHRS and CDR2 YFSETQ. With 4 bases removed from V and 0 bases from J, the gap between germline ends came to 9 bases. This CDR3 is built from 14 residues. Here the CDR3 reads CASSTRSSTDTQYF. In DNA form, the CDR3 reads TGCGCCAGCAGCACCAGGTCTAGCACAGATACGCAGTATTTT. The variable domain in full, completed from reference TRBV5-1 and TRBJ2-3, reads KAGVTQTPRYLIKTRGQQVTLSCSPISGHRSVSWYQQTPGQGLQFLFEYFSETQRNKGNFPGRFSGRQFSNSRSEMNVSTLELGDSALYLCASSTRSSTDTQYFGPGTRLTVL.

This rearrangement joins TRBV7-2 to TRBJ1-3, with TRBD1 matching over 9 bases. The germline gives CDR1 SGHTA, CDR2 FQGNSA. V gave up 5 bases and J gave up 4 bases; unmatched junction bases: 9. The CDR3 spans 16 residues. Written as DNA, the CDR3 is TGTGCCAGCAGCCCCCGGACAGGGGCGGTGGGAAACACCATATATTTT. Its translation: CASSPRTGAVGNTIYF.

CDR3 sequence: CAWSRMGYEQYF. Here the CDR3 DNA reads TGTGCCTGGAGTCGGATGGGCTACGAGCAGTACTTC. This chain links TRBV30 with TRBJ2-7; D gene unclear. V shed 2 bases and J shed 3 bases, with 8 bases lying between them. The germline V gene has CDR1 GTSNPN and CDR2 SVGIG (reference sequence). The CDR3 contains 12 residues.

The rearrangement links TRBV5-1 to TRBJ2-3, with 13 positions matching TRBD2. The CDR3 has 19 residues. Trimming at V came to 2 bases and at J to 0 bases, leaving 9 bases not matched to a gene. Per germline, CDR1 SGHRS and CDR2 YFSETQ. CDR3 sequence: CASSFMTSGRMTSTDTQYF. The CDR3 DNA reads TGCGCCAGCAGCTTCATGACTAGCGGGAGGATGACTAGCACAGATACGCAGTATTTT.